The clone carrying this TCR beta chain was observed a few times. The data are from a study of patients and donors after allogeneic stem cell transplantation. V shed 5 bases and J shed 5 bases, with 12 bases lying between them. This CDR3 spans 13 amino acids. TCRdb fed the RT-PCR reads into MiXCR, producing one record per CDR3 protein. Of some 880,000 distinct CDR3 sequences in the sample, about a sixth are singletons; the top ten hold 5% to 7.5%. The chain employs TRBV12-3 or TRBV12-4 and TRBJ1-2, with D hard to call. Sequenced input: blood, either unsorted or a sorted T cell fraction (not recorded which). The clonotype comes from a human donor who was either an allogeneic HSCT recipient or a stem cell or donor lymphocyte infusion donor (not recorded which). It is not recorded whose cells these are; they may come from a transplant donor. CDR3 in amino acids: CASSQGRSYGYTF. The DNA of the CDR3 is TGTGCCAGCAGTCAAGGAAGAAGTTATGGCTACACCTTC.